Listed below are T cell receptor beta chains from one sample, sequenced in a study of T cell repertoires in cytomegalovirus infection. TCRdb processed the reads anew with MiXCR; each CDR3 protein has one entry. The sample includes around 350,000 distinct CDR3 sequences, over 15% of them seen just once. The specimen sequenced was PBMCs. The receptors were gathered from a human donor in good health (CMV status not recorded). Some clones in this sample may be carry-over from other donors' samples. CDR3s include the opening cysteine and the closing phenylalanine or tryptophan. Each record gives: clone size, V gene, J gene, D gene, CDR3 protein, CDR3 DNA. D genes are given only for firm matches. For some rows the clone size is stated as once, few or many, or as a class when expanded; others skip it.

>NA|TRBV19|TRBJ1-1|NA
CASSRYSGTEAFF
TGTGCCAGTAGCCGGTATTCTGGAACTGAAGCTTTCTTT
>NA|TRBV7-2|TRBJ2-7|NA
CASSLVGTVQYF
TGTGCCAGCAGCTTAGTGGGGACCGTGCAGTACTTC
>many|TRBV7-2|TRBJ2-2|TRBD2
CASSLGLAGAVGELFF
TGTGCCAGCAGCTTAGGGCTAGCGGGGGCCGTCGGGGAGCTGTTTTTT
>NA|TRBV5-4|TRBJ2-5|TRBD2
CASSSRTSGVQETQYF
TGTGCCAGCAGCTCGCGGACTAGCGGAGTTCAAGAGACCCAGTACTTC
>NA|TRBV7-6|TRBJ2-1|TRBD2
CASSVSGESYNEQFF
TGTGCCAGCAGCGTTAGCGGGGAGTCCTACAATGAGCAGTTCTTC
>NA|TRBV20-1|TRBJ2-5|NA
CSASLSHLGSFETQYF
TGCAGTGCTAGTCTATCTCATTTGGGGAGCTTCGAGACCCAGTACTTC
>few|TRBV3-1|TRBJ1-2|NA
CATRDLNYGYTF
TGTGCCACCCGGGACCTAAACTATGGCTACACCTTC
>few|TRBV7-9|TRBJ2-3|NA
CASSLRGASGDTQYF
TGTGCCAGCAGCTTACGGGGGGCTTCGGGAGATACGCAGTATTTT
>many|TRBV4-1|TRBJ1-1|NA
CASSQVWDTEAFF
TGCGCCAGCAGCCAAGTCTGGGACACTGAAGCTTTCTTT
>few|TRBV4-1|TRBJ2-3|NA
CASSRDYSQGFSTDTQYF
TGCGCCAGCAGCCGAGATTACTCACAGGGTTTTAGCACAGATACGCAGTATTTT
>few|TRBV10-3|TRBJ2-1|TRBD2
CATQAGGGNNEQFF
TGTGCCACGCAAGCGGGAGGGGGTAACAATGAGCAGTTCTTC
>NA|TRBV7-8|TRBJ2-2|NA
CASSSDRPGGIGELFF
TGTGCCAGCAGCTCAGACAGACCAGGGGGGATCGGGGAGCTGTTTTTT
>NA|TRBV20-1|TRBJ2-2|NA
CSARRTSAGELFF
TGCAGTGCTAGGAGGACATCCGCCGGGGAGCTGTTTTTT
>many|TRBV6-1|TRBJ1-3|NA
CASSTEQYSGNTIYF
TGTGCCAGCAGTACAGAACAATACTCTGGAAACACCATATATTTT
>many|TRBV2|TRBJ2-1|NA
CASSEALPTSYNEQFF
TGTGCCAGCAGTGAAGCTTTACCGACCTCCTACAATGAGCAGTTCTTC
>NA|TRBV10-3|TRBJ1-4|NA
CAISEGHIEKLFF
TGTGCCATCAGTGAGGGACATATCGAAAAACTGTTTTTT
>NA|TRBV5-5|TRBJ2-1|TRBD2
CASSFTSGRNEQFF
TGTGCCAGCAGCTTTACTAGCGGGAGGAATGAGCAGTTCTTC
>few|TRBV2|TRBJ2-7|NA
CASSEGRGIYEQYF
TGTGCCAGCAGTGAAGGTAGAGGGATCTACGAGCAGTACTTC
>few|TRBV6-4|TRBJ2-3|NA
CASSETRTDTQYF
TGTGCCAGCAGTGAAACTCGCACAGATACGCAGTATTTT
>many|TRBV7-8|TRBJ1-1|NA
CASSLGTGAYTEAFF
TGTGCCAGCAGCTTAGGGACGGGGGCATACACTGAAGCTTTCTTT
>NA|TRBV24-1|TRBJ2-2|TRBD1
CATSDPGTGNTGELFF
TGTGCCACCAGTGATCCCGGGACAGGGAACACCGGGGAGCTGTTTTTT
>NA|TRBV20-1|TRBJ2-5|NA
CSALLEGQETQYF
TGCAGTGCACTACTAGAGGGGCAAGAGACCCAGTACTTC
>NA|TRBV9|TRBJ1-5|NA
CAIHPSATSNQPQHF
TGTGCCATCCATCCGTCTGCCACTAGCAATCAGCCCCAGCATTTT
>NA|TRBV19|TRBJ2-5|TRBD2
CASSDWGGSASETQYF
TGTGCCAGTAGTGATTGGGGAGGGTCAGCGTCGGAGACCCAGTACTTC